The present T cell receptor (beta chain) was sequenced within a study of control samples from healthy donors and cancer patients. Profiled with immunoSEQ multiplex PCR; TCRdb holds only in-frame clones, not every one. The sample consists of about 250,000 clones, roughly four fifths of them appearing once. Germline CDR1 reads LGHDT; CDR2 reads YNNKEL (reference sequence). CDR3 length: 14 amino acids. Trimming left V 2 bases short and J 5 bases short, with 12 bases between. J is TRBJ2-5 and V is TRBV3-1 (or the pseudogene TRBV3-2); D is ambiguous. The sample consisted of PBMCs. The TCR originated in a woman aged 60 to 75 with lung cancer. The CDR3 is CASSQRAPRETQYF. The CDR3 DNA reads TGTGCCAGCAGCCAACGCGCCCCCCGGGAGACCCAGTACTTC.